The rows below give T cell receptor beta chains drawn from one sample of a study of T cell changes during pregnancy in multiple sclerosis. Repertoires were generated with immunoSEQ multiplex PCR, while TCRdb's copy carries only in-frame clones and drops some. This table holds tens of thousands of clones, 75% to 95% found once. The sample here was CD8+ T cells from peripheral blood mononuclear cells, taken before pregnancy. The receptors here all came from a female donor with multiple sclerosis, enrolled in a pregnancy study. Each CDR3 is given with its conserved first and last residue. The D gene is left open where the match is weak. Size is omitted from some rows. Given values are once, few, many or a class for expanded clones.

TRBV29-1	.	TRBD1	TRBJ2-7	CSVEEEDRAQEQYF	TGCAGCGTTGAAGAAGAGGACAGGGCTCAAGAGCAGTACTTC
TRBV6-1	few	.	TRBJ2-1	CASSEGEYNEQFF	TGTGCCAGCAGTGAAGGGGAGTACAATGAGCAGTTCTTC
TRBV6-5	.	.	TRBJ2-1	CASSDGSRNEQFF	TGTGCCAGCTCGGACGGGAGTCGCAATGAGCAGTTCTTC
TRBV7-7	once	TRBD1	TRBJ2-5	CASSLRTGWETQYF	TGTGCTAGCAGCCTAAGGACAGGGTGGGAGACCCAGTACTTC
TRBV10-3	once	.	TRBJ2-1	CAISATSSYNEQFF	TGTGCCATCAGTGCGACTAGCTCCTACAATGAGCAGTTCTTC
TRBV27	.	.	TRBJ1-2	CASSSGRESLNYGYTF	TGTGCCAGCAGTTCCGGTAGAGAGTCCTTAAACTATGGCTACACCTTC
TRBV27	.	.	TRBJ2-1	CASSLSVEDEQFF	TGTGCCAGCAGTTTATCGGTTGAGGATGAGCAGTTCTTC
TRBV10-1	.	.	TRBJ2-5	CASSDRGLETQYF	TGCGCCAGCAGTGATCGGGGTTTAGAGACCCAGTACTTC
TRBV27	.	TRBD1	TRBJ1-5	CASSWTGGGNQPQHF	TGTGCCAGCAGCTGGACAGGGGGAGGCAATCAGCCCCAGCATTTT
TRBV9	.	.	TRBJ2-3	CASSVSGPRGDTQYF	TGTGCCAGCAGCGTCAGCGGCCCCCGGGGAGATACGCAGTATTTT
TRBV30	.	.	TRBJ1-4	CAWAPGHGFGLFF	TGTGCCTGGGCTCCGGGACACGGGTTTGGACTGTTTTTT
TRBV2	.	TRBD1	TRBJ1-1	CASSEEGAYNTEAFF	TGTGCCAGCAGTGAGGAGGGGGCGTATAACACTGAAGCTTTCTTT
TRBV4-3	.	.	TRBJ2-7	CASSQGARGGSYEQYF	TGCGCCAGCAGCCAAGGGGCCAGGGGTGGCTCCTACGAGCAGTACTTC
TRBV6-5	.	TRBD1	TRBJ1-4	CASSRDSLGEKLFF	TGTGCCAGCAGTCGGGACAGCCTAGGGGAAAAACTGTTTTTT
TRBV5-3	.	.	TRBJ2-4	CARSLAIVGLAKNIQYF	TGTGCCAGAAGCTTGGCTATTGTGGGACTAGCCAAAAACATTCAGTACTTC
TRBV5-6	.	.	TRBJ1-1	CASRLGLLRNTEAFF	TGTGCCAGCAGGCTGGGACTTTTGAGGAATACTGAAGCTTTCTTT
TRBV29-1	.	.	TRBJ1-2	CSVDWTGVEGYTF	TGCAGCGTTGATTGGACCGGGGTTGAGGGCTACACCTTC
TRBV7-9	once	TRBD2	TRBJ2-2	CASSSWELAANTGELFF	TGTGCCAGCAGCTCCTGGGAACTAGCGGCGAACACCGGGGAGCTGTTTTTT
TRBV9	.	.	TRBJ2-3	CASSAATDLHTQYF	TGTGCCAGCAGCGCGGCCACGGACTTACACACGCAGTATTTT
TRBV29-1	.	.	TRBJ1-2	CSVALWGDYGYTF	TGCAGCGTTGCCCTATGGGGGGACTATGGCTACACCTTC
TRBV28	.	.	TRBJ2-7	CASSLIDSYEQYF	TGTGCCAGCAGTTTAATCGACAGCTACGAGCAGTACTTC
TRBV27	once	.	TRBJ2-5	CASSSPAVEETQYF	TGTGCCAGCAGTTCCCCCGCGGTGGAAGAGACCCAGTACTTC
TRBV28	.	TRBD2	TRBJ2-3	CASSFESSGSSTDTQYF	TGTGCCAGCAGTTTCGAGTCTAGCGGGAGCAGCACAGATACGCAGTATTTT
TRBV28	.	TRBD2	TRBJ2-1	CASSSQLAGGFF	TGTGCCAGCAGTTCCCAACTAGCGGGGGGGTTCTTC
TRBV7-7	.	.	TRBJ2-5	CASSLLAGETQYF	TGTGCTAGCAGCTTATTGGCGGGAGAGACCCAGTACTTC
TRBV5-5	.	.	TRBJ2-2	CASSLTLARTGELFF	TGTGCCAGCAGCTTGACCCTAGCTCGAACCGGGGAGCTGTTTTTT
TRBV27	once	TRBD2	TRBJ2-3	CASREREGLADTQYF	TGTGCCAGCAGGGAGCGGGAGGGACTCGCAGATACGCAGTATTTT
TRBV5-4	.	TRBD2	TRBJ2-5	CASSLGGGTAGETQYF	TGTGCCAGCAGCTTGGGGGGAGGGACTGCCGGGGAGACCCAGTACTTC
TRBV9	.	TRBD1	TRBJ2-3	CASSAGTGADTQYF	TGTGCCAGCAGCGCCGGGACAGGGGCAGATACGCAGTATTTT
TRBV7-9	.	TRBD1	TRBJ2-4	CASSLRTGTAEDIQYF	TGTGCCAGCAGTTTGCGGACAGGGACGGCGGAGGACATTCAGTACTTC
TRBV27	.	.	TRBJ2-1	CASSLFGDTYNEQFF	TGTGCCAGCAGTTTATTTGGGGACACATACAATGAGCAGTTCTTC
TRBV7-9	.	TRBD1	TRBJ2-7	CASSLDPGTGLSEQYF	TGTGCCAGCAGCTTAGATCCCGGGACAGGGTTGAGCGAGCAGTACTTC
TRBV10-3	.	TRBD1	TRBJ2-3	CAITGTGKDTQYF	TGTGCCATCACGGGGACAGGGAAGGATACGCAGTATTTT
TRBV19	few	TRBD2	TRBJ2-1	CASSTWTSGRDNEQFF	TGTGCCAGTAGTACCTGGACTAGCGGGAGGGACAATGAGCAGTTCTTC
TRBV19	.	TRBD2	TRBJ2-7	CASSLGLADEQYF	TGTGCCAGTAGTCTGGGACTAGCAGACGAGCAGTACTTC
TRBV25-1	once	.	TRBJ2-1	CASSDLGAWDENNEQFF	TGTGCCAGCAGTGACTTGGGGGCGTGGGACGAAAACAATGAGCAGTTCTTC
TRBV11-2	.	.	TRBJ1-5	CASSLGTGQPQHF	TGTGCCAGCAGCTTAGGCACTGGTCAGCCCCAGCATTTT
TRBV9	.	.	TRBJ1-4	CASSVGVGYDEKLFF	TGTGCCAGCAGCGTAGGGGTGGGCTATGATGAAAAACTGTTTTTT
TRBV15	.	.	TRBJ1-1	CATSRDREITEAFF	TGTGCCACCAGCAGAGATCGGGAAATTACTGAAGCTTTCTTT
TRBV19	.	.	TRBJ1-1	CASSIVQRRNTEAFF	TGTGCCAGTAGTATAGTCCAGAGGAGGAACACTGAAGCTTTCTTT
TRBV27	.	.	TRBJ2-1	CASTTRDFLSYNEQFF	TGTGCCAGCACCACCCGGGACTTCTTATCCTACAATGAGCAGTTCTTC
TRBV28	.	TRBD2	TRBJ2-1	CASSPSLAGYYNEQFF	TGTGCCAGCAGTCCGTCCCTAGCGGGCTATTACAATGAGCAGTTCTTC
TRBV14	.	TRBD2	TRBJ2-3	CASSLRLAGGPIGDTQYF	TGTGCCAGCAGCCTCCGACTAGCGGGAGGGCCAATTGGAGATACGCAGTATTTT
TRBV7-9	once	.	TRBJ2-7	CASSKPGQNSYEQYF	TGTGCCAGCAGCAAACCCGGACAGAACTCCTACGAGCAGTACTTC
TRBV7-7	.	TRBD2	TRBJ2-3	CASSLGGGGSTDTQYF	TGTGCTAGCAGCTTAGGTGGCGGGGGTAGCACAGATACGCAGTATTTT
TRBV18	.	.	TRBJ1-4	CASSPDSGNEKLFF	TGTGCCAGCTCTCCGGACAGTGGGAATGAAAAACTGTTTTTT
TRBV4-3	.	TRBD1	TRBJ1-2	CASSHGQGNYGYTF	TGCGCCAGCAGCCATGGACAGGGAAACTATGGCTACACCTTC
TRBV28	few	TRBD2	TRBJ2-3	CASSLTSDNTDTQYF	TGTGCCAGCAGTTTAACTAGCGACAACACAGATACGCAGTATTTT
TRBV14	once	TRBD2	TRBJ2-5	CASSLGTSGIRETQYF	TGTGCCAGCAGCCTAGGGACTAGCGGGATCAGGGAGACCCAGTACTTC
TRBV9	.	TRBD2	TRBJ2-3	CASSVEGLAGDGLRTDTQYF	TGTGCCAGCAGCGTAGAGGGACTAGCGGGAGATGGGCTACGCACAGATACGCAGTATTTT
TRBV7-2	.	.	TRBJ2-3	CASSSVHTDTQYF	TGTGCCAGCAGCTCGGTCCACACAGATACGCAGTATTTT
TRBV4-3	.	.	TRBJ2-1	CASSQDIHEQFF	TGCGCCAGCAGCCAAGATATCCATGAGCAGTTCTTC
TRBV19	.	.	TRBJ1-4	CASSIVQGLNEKLFF	TGTGCCAGTAGTATAGTCCAGGGGTTAAATGAAAAACTGTTTTTT
TRBV6-5	.	.	TRBJ2-7	CASSPTSGNYEQYF	TGTGCCAGCAGTCCGACCTCAGGTAACTACGAGCAGTACTTC
TRBV13	.	.	TRBJ2-5	CASSARTVQETQYF	TGTGCCAGCAGCGCGCGGACAGTCCAAGAGACCCAGTACTTC